This is a list of T cell receptor beta chains from one sample in a study of control samples from healthy donors and cancer patients. TCRdb's copy holds only in-frame clones and misses some; the assay was immunoSEQ multiplex PCR. The sample gives roughly 80,000 clones, roughly 90% of which show up once; around 5.7% is in the top ten. Sequencing input: blood. These receptors were collected from a woman aged 50 to 60 in good health. The CDR3 runs from the conserved cysteine through the conserved F or W. D genes are given only for firm matches. The listing skips clone size in some rows; elsewhere it reads once, few, many or a size class.

V	D	size	J	DNA	CDR3
TRBV18	TRBD1	.	TRBJ2-1	TGTGCCAGCCAAGAAGACAGGGAAAAGCAGTTCTTC	CASQEDREKQFF
TRBV29-1	.	.	TRBJ1-4	TGCAGCGTCAAACCTAGCCCAGGAGAAAAACTGTTTTTT	CSVKPSPGEKLFF
TRBV3-1/TRBV3-2	.	.	TRBJ1-2	TGTGCCAGCAGCCAAGCGACAGGTCCGTATGGCTACACCTTC	CASSQATGPYGYTF
TRBV12-3/TRBV12-4	.	.	TRBJ2-3	TGTGCCAGCAGTCACGGGGCAGATACGCAGTATTTT	CASSHGADTQYF
TRBV6-1	TRBD1	.	TRBJ1-2	TGTGCCAGCAGTGTAATGGAACAGGGGGGAAACTATGGCTACACCTTC	CASSVMEQGGNYGYTF
TRBV3-1/TRBV3-2	.	.	TRBJ2-7	TGTGCCAGCAGCTCAGGGTTGGTCTACGAGCAGTACTTC	CASSSGLVYEQYF
TRBV3-1/TRBV3-2	TRBD1	.	TRBJ2-7	TGTGCCAGCAGCCAAGCCCACAGGACAGGGGGAAGCGAGCAGTACTTC	CASSQAHRTGGSEQYF
TRBV21-1	.	.	TRBJ1-4	TGTGCCAGCAGCAAGACCCACAGGGTTGCAACTAATGAAAAACTGTTTTTT	CASSKTHRVATNEKLFF
TRBV18	TRBD2	.	TRBJ2-7	TGTGCCAGCTCGTCCGGGACTAGCGGGACCCCCTCCTACGAGCAGTACTTC	CASSSGTSGTPSYEQYF
TRBV11-2	TRBD2	.	TRBJ2-1	TGTGCCAGCAGCAACCCGGGACTAGCGGCCAATGAGCAGTTCTTC	CASSNPGLAANEQFF
TRBV2	.	.	TRBJ2-3	TGTGCCAGCAGTGGCGAGCTTCATACGCAGTATTTT	CASSGELHTQYF
TRBV6-6	.	few	TRBJ1-2	TGTGCCAGCAGGCTGAACCCTAACTATGGCTACACCTTC	CASRLNPNYGYTF
TRBV11-2	TRBD1	.	TRBJ2-1	TGTGCCAGCAGCTTGCTACAGGGGCGGACGGTGCATGAGCAGTTCTTC	CASSLLQGRTVHEQFF
TRBV3-1/TRBV3-2	.	once	TRBJ1-1	TGTGCCAGCTCAACTCGAGGGGTGAACACTGAAGCTTTCTTT	CASSTRGVNTEAFF
TRBV6-1	.	once	TRBJ2-1	TGTGCCAGCAGTGAAGCGCACTACAACACTTACAATGAGCAGTTCTTC	CASSEAHYNTYNEQFF
TRBV7-9	.	few	TRBJ1-2	TGTGCCAGCAGCGCCGACAGAGTTAACTATGGCTACACCTTC	CASSADRVNYGYTF
TRBV29-1	.	.	TRBJ1-2	TGCAGCGTTGAACAGTCTGACTATGGCTACACCTTC	CSVEQSDYGYTF
TRBV7-2	TRBD2	.	TRBJ2-7	TGTGCCAGCAGCTGGACTAGCGGGTACTACGAGCAGTACTTC	CASSWTSGYYEQYF
TRBV18	.	.	TRBJ2-1	TGTGCCAGCTCACTAACAGTTTACAATGAGCAGTTCTTC	CASSLTVYNEQFF
TRBV28	TRBD1	.	TRBJ2-7	TGTGCCAGCGGCTCAGGGGGACCTGTCTACGAGCAGTACTTC	CASGSGGPVYEQYF
TRBV2	TRBD1	.	TRBJ2-1	TGTGCCAGCGAGGACAGGGGGTGGGTAAATGAGCAGTTCTTC	CASEDRGWVNEQFF
TRBV6-5	.	.	TRBJ1-5	TGTGCCAGCAGGCCTAATAGCAATCAGCCCCAGCATTTT	CASRPNSNQPQHF
TRBV4-2	.	.	TRBJ2-7	TGTGCCAGCAGCCAAGGAGTAGCCAGTCGTTACGAGCAGTACTTC	CASSQGVASRYEQYF
TRBV13	TRBD2	.	TRBJ2-7	TGTGCCAGCAGCTTAGGCCGGCGGGGGGGCCGATCCTACGAGCAGTACTTC	CASSLGRRGGRSYEQYF
TRBV12-3/TRBV12-4	.	.	TRBJ1-1	TGTGCCAGCAGTTCCGGAGGGACAGCTTTCTTT	CASSSGGTAFF
TRBV18	.	.	TRBJ1-1	TGTGCCAGCTCACCATTTTCATATTCAGGGCGGGCATCCAAGAACACTGAAGCTTTCTTT	CASSPFSYSGRASKNTEAFF
TRBV7-9	.	.	TRBJ2-3	TGTGCCAGCAGCGAGAGACTTAGCACAGATACGCAGTATTTT	CASSERLSTDTQYF
TRBV5-5	TRBD1	few	TRBJ2-4	TGTGCCAGCAGCACCTTACAGGGGAACAAAAACATTCAGTACTTC	CASSTLQGNKNIQYF
TRBV2	.	.	TRBJ1-6	TGTGCCAGCAGTGAAGGAGTACCAGACTCACCCCTCCACTTT	CASSEGVPDSPLHF
TRBV19	TRBD1	.	TRBJ1-2	TGTGCCAGTAGACAGACAGGGGGCTACACCTTC	CASRQTGGYTF
TRBV19	.	.	TRBJ1-4	TGTGCCAGTAGTTGGGCGAGGGGCCGGGAAAAACTGTTTTTT	CASSWARGREKLFF
TRBV15	.	once	TRBJ1-4	TGTGCCACCAGCAGAGAAGGGTCCATGCAAAATGAAAAACTGTTTTTT	CATSREGSMQNEKLFF
TRBV7-2	.	.	TRBJ2-3	TGTGCCAGCAGCTCTAGTGGGGGACGGGCCCCGAATAGAGATACGCAGTATTTT	CASSSSGGRAPNRDTQYF
TRBV7-9	.	.	TRBJ1-1	TGTGCCAGCAGCTTAAAAGACACTGAAGCTTTCTTT	CASSLKDTEAFF
TRBV3-1/TRBV3-2	.	.	TRBJ2-2	TGTGCCAGCAGCCAAAGTGAAACCGGGGAGCTGTTTTTT	CASSQSETGELFF
TRBV12-3/TRBV12-4	TRBD1	.	TRBJ1-2	TGTGCCCTAGGGGACAGGTACTATGGCTACACCTTC	CALGDRYYGYTF
TRBV18	.	.	TRBJ1-5	TGTGCCAGCTCACCAGGCCCCATAGGGACCGATCAGCCCCAGCATTTT	CASSPGPIGTDQPQHF
TRBV18	.	.	TRBJ2-7	TGTGCCAGCTCACCAGGTCGCTACGAGCAGTACTTC	CASSPGRYEQYF
TRBV9	.	.	TRBJ1-3	TGTGCCAGCAGCGTAGAAGGGAGCTCTGGAAACACCATATATTTT	CASSVEGSSGNTIYF
TRBV7-9	.	.	TRBJ1-2	TGTGCCAGCAGCTTGGGGCAGGGATTTGCCTACACCTTC	CASSLGQGFAYTF
TRBV20-1	.	.	TRBJ2-7	TGCAGTGCCCTCGGCCTGTACGAGCAGTACTTC	CSALGLYEQYF
TRBV27	.	once	TRBJ1-1	TGTGCCAGCAGTTTAGGTAGGGGTACTGAAGCTTTCTTT	CASSLGRGTEAFF
TRBV25-1	.	.	TRBJ1-4	TGTGCCAGCAGTGACGGGAGGGGGGGAAATGAAAAACTGTTTTTT	CASSDGRGGNEKLFF
TRBV13	.	.	TRBJ2-5	TGTGCCAGCAGCTCCCTACAGGAAGAGACCCAGTACTTC	CASSSLQEETQYF
TRBV4-2	.	.	TRBJ2-1	TGTGCCAGCAGCCAATACAATGAGCAGTTCTTC	CASSQYNEQFF
TRBV7-9	.	few	TRBJ2-7	TGTGCCAGCAGCTCCGTAGACCTCGAGCAGTACTTC	CASSSVDLEQYF
TRBV5-1	.	.	TRBJ1-1	TGCGCCAGCAGCTTGGCCGAGGGGAGGGGAGCTTTCTTT	CASSLAEGRGAFF
TRBV12-5	.	.	TRBJ2-7	TGTGCTAGTGGTTTGTCGGGGAGCTCCTACGAGCAGTACTTC	CASGLSGSSYEQYF
TRBV18	TRBD1	once	TRBJ1-1	TGTGCCAGCTCACCCATCCGACAGGGCCGTTTGAACACTGAAGCTTTCTTT	CASSPIRQGRLNTEAFF
TRBV10-3	.	.	TRBJ2-5	TGTGCCATCAGTGAGTCGGGGGAAGAGACCCAGTACTTC	CAISESGEETQYF
TRBV19	TRBD2	.	TRBJ2-3	TGTGCCAGTAGTTCTAGCGGGGGATCAGATACGCAGTATTTT	CASSSSGGSDTQYF
TRBV2	TRBD2	few	TRBJ2-3	TGTGCCAGCAAGGGGCGGGGGAGCACAGATACGCAGTATTTT	CASKGRGSTDTQYF
TRBV2	TRBD2	.	TRBJ2-3	TGTGCCAGCAGTGTCCGAGCGGGGGGGCCGGGTACGCAGTATTTT	CASSVRAGGPGTQYF
TRBV6-1	.	.	TRBJ1-1	TGTGCCAGCAGTGAAATCCCTACTGAAGCTTTCTTT	CASSEIPTEAFF
TRBV6-4	TRBD2	once	TRBJ2-3	TGTGCCGAACAAGCGGGGGGGCCGCATACGCAGTATTTT	CAEQAGGPHTQYF
TRBV6-5	TRBD1	.	TRBJ1-4	TGTGCCACCACAGGGGGAGAAAAACTGTTTTTT	CATTGGEKLFF
TRBV29-1	.	.	TRBJ1-1	TGCAGCGTTGTGGGCACGTCGGCTTTCTTT	CSVVGTSAFF